A selection of T cell receptor beta chains follows, all from one sample in a study of blood T cell repertoires in COVID-19. The data were produced by immunoSEQ multiplex PCR, yet TCRdb's version contains in-frame clones alone and is incomplete. The profile covers about 230,000 clones, with 75% to 90% appearing a single time and roughly 27% taken by the ten largest. The specimen was peripheral blood. The origin of the receptors is a man in his forties with acute or convalescent COVID-19. Both conserved end residues are part of each CDR3. A D gene is named only where the DNA matches it firmly. Part of the rows lack a size; the others show once, few, many or a class for expanded clones.

d_call: TRBD2
clone_size: -
j_call: TRBJ2-7
v_call: TRBV3-1/TRBV3-2
cdr3_nt: TGTGCCAGCAGCCTATGGACTAGCGGGAACGAGCAGTACTTC
cdr3_aa: CASSLWTSGNEQYF

d_call: TRBD1
clone_size: few
j_call: TRBJ1-5
v_call: TRBV19
cdr3_nt: TGTGCCACCGCCGGGACAGGGCGTTTTCAGCCCCAGCATTTT
cdr3_aa: CATAGTGRFQPQHF

d_call: -
clone_size: -
j_call: TRBJ2-7
v_call: TRBV7-8
cdr3_nt: TGTGCCAGCAGCACCGGGATGACCTACGAGCAGTACTTC
cdr3_aa: CASSTGMTYEQYF

d_call: TRBD2
clone_size: -
j_call: TRBJ2-1
v_call: TRBV5-1
cdr3_nt: TGCGCCAGCAGCTACCGTTTTAGCGGGAGGGACCCCAATGAGCAGTTCTTC
cdr3_aa: CASSYRFSGRDPNEQFF

d_call: TRBD1
clone_size: -
j_call: TRBJ1-5
v_call: TRBV12-3/TRBV12-4
cdr3_nt: TGTGCCAGCACTACGACAGGGGATCAGCCCCAGCATTTT
cdr3_aa: CASTTTGDQPQHF

d_call: TRBD2
clone_size: -
j_call: TRBJ2-7
v_call: TRBV9
cdr3_nt: TGTGCCAGCAGCGTAGGCTGGGTAGCGGGTATATACGAGCAGTACTTC
cdr3_aa: CASSVGWVAGIYEQYF

d_call: -
clone_size: many
j_call: TRBJ2-7
v_call: TRBV27
cdr3_nt: TGTGCCAGCAGTTTATCGACGGGGAGTCCTCTTAAAGAGCAGTACTTC
cdr3_aa: CASSLSTGSPLKEQYF

d_call: TRBD2
clone_size: -
j_call: TRBJ2-1
v_call: TRBV11-2
cdr3_nt: TGTGCCAGCAGCTTAGATCTAAGACTAGCGGGGGATGAGCAGTTCTTC
cdr3_aa: CASSLDLRLAGDEQFF

d_call: TRBD1
clone_size: -
j_call: TRBJ2-2
v_call: TRBV11-3
cdr3_nt: TGTGCCAGCAGCCGAGGACAGGGCTACACCGGGGAGCTGTTTTTT
cdr3_aa: CASSRGQGYTGELFF

d_call: TRBD2
clone_size: -
j_call: TRBJ2-7
v_call: TRBV9
cdr3_nt: TGTGCCAGCAGCGTAGAGGGCGGGAGCTCCTACGAGCAGTACTTC
cdr3_aa: CASSVEGGSSYEQYF

d_call: TRBD1
clone_size: once
j_call: TRBJ1-1
v_call: TRBV3-1/TRBV3-2
cdr3_nt: TGTGCCAGCAGCCGACAGGGTGTCTCTGAAGCTTTCTTT
cdr3_aa: CASSRQGVSEAFF

d_call: TRBD2
clone_size: -
j_call: TRBJ2-2
v_call: TRBV5-1
cdr3_nt: TGCGCCAGCAATATGGGGCTAGCGGGAGTGGCCGGGGAGCTGTTTTTT
cdr3_aa: CASNMGLAGVAGELFF

d_call: -
clone_size: -
j_call: TRBJ1-2
v_call: TRBV12-3/TRBV12-4
cdr3_nt: TGTGCCAGCAGTTTGGGGGCGATCTATGGCTACACCTTC
cdr3_aa: CASSLGAIYGYTF

d_call: -
clone_size: few
j_call: TRBJ1-2
v_call: TRBV27
cdr3_nt: TGTGCCAGCAGTCCTCGACAGGAGAACTATGGCTACACCTTC
cdr3_aa: CASSPRQENYGYTF

d_call: -
clone_size: -
j_call: TRBJ2-1
v_call: TRBV11-2
cdr3_nt: TGTGCCAGCAGCTTAGCGGGGGAACCCCAGGAGCAGTTCTTC
cdr3_aa: CASSLAGEPQEQFF

d_call: -
clone_size: -
j_call: TRBJ2-1
v_call: TRBV11-2
cdr3_nt: TGTGCCAGCAACTCAGGGGGGTACAATGAGCAGTTCTTC
cdr3_aa: CASNSGGYNEQFF

d_call: TRBD2
clone_size: -
j_call: TRBJ2-7
v_call: TRBV18
cdr3_nt: TGTGCCAGCTCACCTGGCTCCATACTAGCGGGATACGAGCAGTACTTC
cdr3_aa: CASSPGSILAGYEQYF

d_call: TRBD1
clone_size: -
j_call: TRBJ2-7
v_call: TRBV6-1
cdr3_nt: TGTGCCAGCAGTGAGGGACAGGGAAGCGCGGGCTACGAGCAGTACTTC
cdr3_aa: CASSEGQGSAGYEQYF

d_call: -
clone_size: -
j_call: TRBJ1-4
v_call: TRBV30
cdr3_nt: TGTGCCTGGAGCGGAGGGCCTGGCGTTGGTGAAAAACTGTTTTTT
cdr3_aa: CAWSGGPGVGEKLFF

d_call: -
clone_size: once
j_call: TRBJ1-1
v_call: TRBV4-3
cdr3_nt: TGCGCCAGCAGCCAAGATTTACCCAGGGGATCCATCCGCCCTGAAGCTTTCTTT
cdr3_aa: CASSQDLPRGSIRPEAFF

d_call: -
clone_size: -
j_call: TRBJ1-5
v_call: TRBV2
cdr3_nt: TGTGCCAGCAGTGGCCAGACAGAAAATCAGCCCCAGCATTTT
cdr3_aa: CASSGQTENQPQHF

d_call: TRBD2
clone_size: -
j_call: TRBJ2-7
v_call: TRBV3-1/TRBV3-2
cdr3_nt: TGTGCCAGCAGCCTTACTAGCGGATCTTCCTACGAGCAGTACTTC
cdr3_aa: CASSLTSGSSYEQYF

d_call: TRBD2
clone_size: -
j_call: TRBJ2-5
v_call: TRBV7-9
cdr3_nt: TGTGCCAGCAGCGCCCGACTAGCGGACTACCAAGAGACCCAGTACTTC
cdr3_aa: CASSARLADYQETQYF

d_call: -
clone_size: -
j_call: TRBJ2-3
v_call: TRBV19
cdr3_nt: TGTGCCAGTAGTATTCGACGGGGGACAGATACGCAGTATTTT
cdr3_aa: CASSIRRGTDTQYF

d_call: TRBD1
clone_size: -
j_call: TRBJ1-1
v_call: TRBV29-1
cdr3_nt: TGCAGCGTTACACAGGGGGCAATGACTGAAGCTTTCTTT
cdr3_aa: CSVTQGAMTEAFF

d_call: TRBD1
clone_size: -
j_call: TRBJ1-2
v_call: TRBV5-1
cdr3_nt: TGCGCCAGCAGCCAGTGGGACAGCGGAGGTTATGGCTACACCTTC
cdr3_aa: CASSQWDSGGYGYTF

d_call: TRBD1
clone_size: -
j_call: TRBJ2-7
v_call: TRBV6-5
cdr3_nt: TGTGCCAGCGGACAGGAGAGCTCCTACGAGCAGTACTTC
cdr3_aa: CASGQESSYEQYF

d_call: -
clone_size: -
j_call: TRBJ2-2
v_call: TRBV5-4
cdr3_nt: TGTGCCAGCAGCTTACAGGGAATTGAAACCGGGGAGCTGTTTTTT
cdr3_aa: CASSLQGIETGELFF

d_call: TRBD2
clone_size: -
j_call: TRBJ2-7
v_call: TRBV5-1
cdr3_nt: TGCGCCAGCAGCTTGGGGGGACTAGCGGGAGGAACCGAGCAGTACTTC
cdr3_aa: CASSLGGLAGGTEQYF

d_call: TRBD2
clone_size: once
j_call: TRBJ2-1
v_call: TRBV13
cdr3_nt: TGTGCCAGCAGCCGTACTAGCGGGAGGGCCGGAGGGAATGAGCAGTTCTTC
cdr3_aa: CASSRTSGRAGGNEQFF

d_call: TRBD2
clone_size: -
j_call: TRBJ2-2
v_call: TRBV19
cdr3_nt: TGTGCCAGTAGTATCCGGGGGGGGCTGGGCACCGGGGAGCTGTTTTTT
cdr3_aa: CASSIRGGLGTGELFF

d_call: -
clone_size: -
j_call: TRBJ2-6
v_call: TRBV5-1
cdr3_nt: TGCGCCAGCAGCTTGGTTGCGGGGTCCTCTGGGGCCAACGTCCTGACTTTC
cdr3_aa: CASSLVAGSSGANVLTF

d_call: TRBD2
clone_size: -
j_call: TRBJ2-7
v_call: TRBV19
cdr3_nt: TGTGCCAGTAGTCCTCCCGGGCGCGGGAGCCCCTACGAGCAGTACTTC
cdr3_aa: CASSPPGRGSPYEQYF

d_call: -
clone_size: -
j_call: TRBJ1-2
v_call: TRBV6-5
cdr3_nt: TGTGCCAGTGCACCGAGACAGGACTATGGCTACACCTTC
cdr3_aa: CASAPRQDYGYTF

d_call: TRBD2
clone_size: few
j_call: TRBJ2-2
v_call: TRBV7-8
cdr3_nt: TGTGCCAGCAGCTTGTACCGAGCGGGGGTTATGGTTAGGGCCGGGGAGCTGTTTTTT
cdr3_aa: CASSLYRAGVMVRAGELFF